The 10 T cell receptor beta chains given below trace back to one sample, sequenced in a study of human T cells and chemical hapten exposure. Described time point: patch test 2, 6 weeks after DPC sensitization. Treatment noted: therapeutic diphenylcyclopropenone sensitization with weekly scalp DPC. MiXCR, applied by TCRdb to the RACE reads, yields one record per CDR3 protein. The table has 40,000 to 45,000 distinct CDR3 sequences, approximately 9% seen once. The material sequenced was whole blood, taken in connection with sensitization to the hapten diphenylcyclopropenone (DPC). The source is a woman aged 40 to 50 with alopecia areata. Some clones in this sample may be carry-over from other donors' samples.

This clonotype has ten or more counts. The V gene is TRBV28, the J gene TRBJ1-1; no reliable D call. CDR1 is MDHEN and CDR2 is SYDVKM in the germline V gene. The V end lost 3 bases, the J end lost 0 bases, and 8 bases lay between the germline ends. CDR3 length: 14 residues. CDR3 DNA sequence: TGTGCCAGCAGTTTGCCACAAATGAACACTGAAGCTTTCTTT. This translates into CASSLPQMNTEAFF.

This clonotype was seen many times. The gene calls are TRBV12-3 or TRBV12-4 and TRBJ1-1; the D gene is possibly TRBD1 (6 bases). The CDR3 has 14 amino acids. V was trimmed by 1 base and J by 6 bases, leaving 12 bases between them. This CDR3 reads CASSLVKGGAEAFF. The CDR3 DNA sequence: TGTGCCAGCAGTTTAGTTAAGGGGGGGGCTGAAGCTTTCTTT.

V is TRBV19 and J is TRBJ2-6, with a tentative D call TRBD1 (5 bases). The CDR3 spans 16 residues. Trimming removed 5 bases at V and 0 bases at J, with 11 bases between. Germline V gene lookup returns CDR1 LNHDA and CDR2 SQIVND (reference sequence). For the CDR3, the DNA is TGTGCCAGTAGTGCAAGACAGAACTCTGGGGCCAACGTCCTGACTTTC. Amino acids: CASSARQNSGANVLTF.

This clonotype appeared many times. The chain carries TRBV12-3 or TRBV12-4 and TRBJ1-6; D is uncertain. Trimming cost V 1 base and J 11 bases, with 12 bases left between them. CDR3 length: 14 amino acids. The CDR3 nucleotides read TGTGCCAGCAGTTTAGAGGGTTTCTCGGCACCCCTCCACTTT. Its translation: CASSLEGFSAPLHF.

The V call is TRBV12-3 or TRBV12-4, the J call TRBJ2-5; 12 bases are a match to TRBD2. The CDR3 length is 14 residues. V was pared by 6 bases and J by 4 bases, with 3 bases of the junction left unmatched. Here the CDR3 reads CASRLTSGRETQYF. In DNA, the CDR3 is TGTGCCAGCAGATTGACTAGCGGGAGAGAGACCCAGTACTTC.

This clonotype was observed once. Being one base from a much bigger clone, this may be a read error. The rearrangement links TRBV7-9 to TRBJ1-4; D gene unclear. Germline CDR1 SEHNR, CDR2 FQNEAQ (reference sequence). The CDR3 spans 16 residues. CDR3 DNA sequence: TGTGTCAGCAGCTTAGTGGTTTTTCAACTTGAAGAAAAACTGTTTTTT. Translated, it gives CVSSLVVFQLEEKLFF.

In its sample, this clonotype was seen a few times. The CDR3 sequence: CASSQDTAPYNEQFF. CDR3 nucleotides: TGTGCCAGCAGCCAAGATACGGCCCCCTACAATGAGCAGTTCTTC. The gene calls are TRBV14 and TRBJ2-1; no clear D. V was trimmed by 0 bases and J by 2 bases, leaving 8 bases between them. CDR1 and CDR2 from the germline V gene are SGHDN and FVKESK. CDR3 length equals 15 residues.

In nucleotides, the CDR3 is TGTGCCAGCAGTGACGGAGATGAGCAGTTCTTC. Amino acid sequence: CASSDGDEQFF. The genes are TRBV2 and TRBJ2-1, with unresolved D. V was cut by 3 bases and J by 8 bases, with 5 bases left in between. Germline lookup yields CDR1 SNHLY and CDR2 FYNNEI. The CDR3 totals 11 residues.

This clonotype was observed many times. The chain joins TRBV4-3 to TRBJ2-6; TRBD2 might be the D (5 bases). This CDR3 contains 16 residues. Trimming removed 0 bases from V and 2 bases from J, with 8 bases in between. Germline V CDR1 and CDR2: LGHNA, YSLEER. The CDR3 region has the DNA TGCGCCAGCAGCCAAGATATGACTACTGGGGCCAACGTCCTGACTTTC. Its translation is CASSQDMTTGANVLTF.

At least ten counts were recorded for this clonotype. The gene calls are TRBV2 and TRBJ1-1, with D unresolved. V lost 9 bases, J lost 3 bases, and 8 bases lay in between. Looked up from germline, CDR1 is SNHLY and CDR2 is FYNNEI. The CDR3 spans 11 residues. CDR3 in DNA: TGTGCCAGAAACCGGGACACTGAAGCTTTCTTT. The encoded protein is CARNRDTEAFF.